This TCR beta chain is drawn from a study of response to subunit inactivated influenza vaccine. Study-level results: Researchers suggested that each seasonal influenza vaccination recruits few new T cells.

This CDR3 region has 16 residues. The V and J ends lost 0 bases and 1 base, in that order; junction bases with no gene match: 2. Looked up from germline, CDR1 is MNHEY and CDR2 is SVGEGT. A few counts support this clonotype. Its antigen is unidentified. TCRdb reprocessed the RT-PCR reads via MiXCR and lists one record per CDR3 protein. The table has about 580,000 distinct CDR3 sequences, 13% to 15% seen once. The sample in question was PBMCs from blood, obtained 11 to 12 days after vaccination. V gene TRBV6-2 or TRBV6-3 combines with J gene TRBJ1-2; 10 bases fit TRBD1. This receptor was taken from a man aged 50 to 60 who received an inactivated influenza vaccine. The CDR3: CASSYSRTGGNYGYTF. CDR3 coding DNA: TGTGCCAGCAGTTACTCGAGGACAGGGGGTAACTATGGCTACACCTTC.